One and the same sample provided the 18 T cell receptor beta chains below, sequenced in a study of blood T cells in healthy people across ages. With a J-beta primer mix and a sample-barcoded 5' primer, a second PCR ran about 7 to 12 cycles. TCRdb recomputed calls from the 5' RACE reads with MiXCR, one row per CDR3 protein. The data contain roughly 1,500,000 distinct CDR3 sequences, around 35% of them singletons. The sequencing sample was made of blood. The receptors here all came from a woman under 40 in good health.

The J gene is TRBJ2-3, the V gene TRBV6-1, with 10 bases identical to TRBD1. V lost 6 bases and J lost 4; bases outside the gene matches: 7. The V gene's germline CDR1 is MNHNS and CDR2 SASEGT. The CDR3 is made up of 15 amino acids. For the CDR3, the DNA is TGTGCCAGCAGGGAGGACAGGGGGATAGCAGATACGCAGTATTTT. Protein product: CASREDRGIADTQYF.

V and J are TRBV7-2 and TRBJ2-3; 10 bases map to TRBD2. The CDR3 contains 17 residues. J was trimmed by 3 bases and V by 4 bases; bases with no gene match: 10. Germline V gene sequence: CDR1 SGHTA, CDR2 FQGNSA. DNA for the CDR3: TGTGCCAGCAGCTCCGACCTCCTAGCGGGAGCTACAGATACGCAGTATTTT. This gives the protein CASSSDLLAGATDTQYF. Based on the CDR3 plus reference TRBV7-2 and TRBJ2-3, the full variable domain is GAGVSQSPSNKVTEKGKDVELRCDPISGHTALYWYRQSLGQGLEFLIYFQGNSAPDKSGLPSDRFSAERTGGSVSTLTIQRTQQEDSAVYLCASSSDLLAGATDTQYFGPGTRLTVL.

Notes on this clonotype: A read error may produce the germline difference seen at one junction end. This chain uses TRBV2 with TRBJ2-1; a possible D gene is TRBD2 (6 bases). CDR3 size: 17 residues. Germline lookup yields CDR1 SNHLY and CDR2 FYNNEI. The CDR3 region is CASGETHPGAPYNEQFF. The CDR3, as DNA: TGTGCCAGCGGTGAAACCCACCCGGGAGCACCTTACAATGAGCAGTTCTTC.

This clonotype was observed a handful of times. V is TRBV3-1 and J is TRBJ2-7; 13 positions agree with TRBD2. J was trimmed by 2 bases and V by 4 bases; bases with no gene match: 17. This CDR3 spans 20 amino acids. CDR1 and CDR2 from the germline V gene are LGHDT and YNNKEL (reference sequence). The CDR3 region has the DNA TGTGCCAGCAGCCCGAGGACTAGCGGGAGCAGGAGAAGCATCCCCTACGAGCAGTACTTC. It is translated as CASSPRTSGSRRSIPYEQYF.

This clonotype was observed a few times. The V call is TRBV10-1, the J call TRBJ2-3; 7 nucleotides agree with TRBD2. V gave up 8 bases and J gave up 14 bases; unmatched junction bases: 13. The CDR3 is 12 residues long. Per germline, CDR1 WNHNN and CDR2 SYGVQD (reference sequence). The CDR3 coding sequence is TGCGCCAGCCGCCCCGGGACTACACAACGGTATTTT. It codes for CASRPGTTQRYF.

The CDR3 spells CSATRTSEYEQYF. The DNA of the CDR3 is TGCAGTGCTACGAGGACTAGCGAGTACGAGCAGTACTTC. This rearrangement joins TRBV20-1 to TRBJ2-7; 9 bases map to TRBD2. This CDR3 is 13 amino acids long. V lost 4 bases and J lost 4; bases outside the gene matches: 5. The V gene's germline CDR1 is DFQATT and CDR2 SNEGSKA (reference sequence).

This clonotype occurred a few times. The rearrangement uses TRBV3-1 and TRBJ2-7, with 8 bases identical to TRBD2. The V and J ends lost 4 bases and 3 bases, in that order; junction bases with no gene match: 8. CDR1 is LGHDT and CDR2 is YNNKEL in the germline V gene (reference sequence). The CDR3 has 15 amino acids. CDR3 amino acids: CASSPSGGPLYEQYF. CDR3 bases: TGTGCCAGCAGCCCGAGCGGGGGCCCCCTCTACGAGCAGTACTTC.

CDR3 sequence reads: CASSLDGTGNQPQHF. The CDR3 DNA reads as TGCGCCAGCAGCTTGGACGGGACAGGGAATCAGCCCCAGCATTTT. The chain couples TRBV5-1 to TRBJ1-5; 9 bases line up with TRBD1. From germline, CDR1 is SGHRS and CDR2 YFSETQ. V lost 0 bases and J lost 4; bases outside the gene matches: 2. The CDR3 length is 15 residues.

The CDR3 protein is CASRPLSNQPQHF. Here the CDR3 DNA reads TGTGCCAGCAGGCCCCTTAGCAATCAGCCCCAGCATTTT. This chain uses TRBV12-1 with TRBJ1-5; the table gives TRBD1 as D, unverified against the DNA. TRBV12-1 is noted as a pseudogene. CDR3 length: 13 amino acids.

CDR3 sequence reads: CAINIIGGRSSYEQYF. The CDR3 nucleotides are TGTGCCATTAATATCATCGGCGGGAGGAGCTCCTACGAGCAGTACTTC. The gene calls are TRBV10-3 and TRBJ2-7; TRBD2 aligns across 8 bases. The J segment lost 0 bases and the V segment lost 9 bases, leaving 13 bases of the junction unmatched. Per germline, CDR1 ENHRY and CDR2 SYGVKD. This CDR3 is built from 16 residues.

Only a few counts were recorded for this clonotype. The V call is TRBV15, the J call TRBJ2-7; D might be TRBD2 (6 bases). The germline V and J ends were trimmed by 0 bases and 6 bases, with 18 bases remaining between them. Germline loops: CDR1 LNHNV, CDR2 YYDKDF (reference sequence). This CDR3 has 16 amino acids. The CDR3 region is CATSRDTLRGAREQYF. CDR3 bases: TGTGCCACCAGCAGAGATACATTGCGGGGAGCCCGCGAGCAGTACTTC. Together with reference TRBV15 and TRBJ2-7, the CDR3 gives the full variable domain: DAMVIQNPRYQVTQFGKPVTLSCSQTLNHNVMYWYQQKSSQAPKLLFHYYDKDFNNEADTPDNFQSRRPNTSFCFLDIRSPGLGDTAMYLCATSRDTLRGAREQYFGPGTRLTVT.

Only one count was recorded for this clonotype. The chain has TRBV14 and TRBJ2-1, with 13 positions matching TRBD2. The CDR3 spans 17 residues. Germline V CDR1 and CDR2: SGHDN, FVKESK. J was trimmed by 6 bases and V by 4 bases; bases with no gene match: 9. The CDR3 sequence: CASSPGTSGIDINEQFF. The CDR3 DNA reads TGTGCCAGCAGCCCTGGGACTAGCGGGATCGATATCAATGAGCAGTTCTTC.

The gene calls are TRBV10-3 and TRBJ1-6; maybe TRBD1 (6 bases). Trimming removed 6 bases from V and 8 bases from J, with 14 bases in between. The CDR3 covers 14 residues. Germline loops: CDR1 ENHRY, CDR2 SYGVKD. DNA of the CDR3: TGTGCCATCAGGGAGACAGGCCTATATTCACCCCTCCACTTT. It yields the protein CAIRETGLYSPLHF.

This clonotype showed up just a few times. V usage is TRBV27 and J usage is TRBJ1-2; D is unresolved. V shed 4 bases and J shed 5 bases, with 11 bases lying between them. In germline, CDR1 is MNHEY, CDR2 SMNVEV (reference sequence). The CDR3 sequence is 13 residues long. The CDR3 nucleotides read TGTGCCAGCAGTTGGGCCAGCGGGTATGGCTACACCTTC. This encodes CASSWASGYGYTF.

A note on this clonotype: With a much larger clone just one base away, this may be a read error. This chain links TRBV12-3 or TRBV12-4 with TRBJ2-5; 10 bases agree with TRBD2. There are 15 residues in the CDR3. V lost 4 bases and J lost 6; bases outside the gene matches: 8. CDR3 sequence: CASSSLAGRTQTQYF. The DNA for the CDR3 is TGTGCCAGCAGTTCACTAGCGGGGAGGACACAGACCCAGTACTTC.

V usage is TRBV3-1 and J usage is TRBJ1-1; 7 positions match TRBD1. V was clipped by 4 bases and J by 5 bases; unmatched bases: 13. The germline V gene has CDR1 LGHDT and CDR2 YNNKEL (reference sequence). The CDR3 extends over 16 amino acids. CDR3: CASSPRPTGSRTEAFF. The CDR3 DNA follows: TGTGCCAGCAGCCCCAGACCGACAGGGTCGAGAACTGAAGCTTTCTTT.

V gene TRBV20-1 combines with J gene TRBJ1-2; D not resolved. Germline-derived CDR1 and CDR2 are DFQATT and SNEGSKA (reference sequence). V was cut by 2 bases and J by 8 bases, with 15 bases left in between. The CDR3 has 13 amino acids. The chain's CDR3 is CSARSTASGGYTF. CDR3 sequence (DNA): TGCAGTGCTAGATCGACTGCGAGTGGCGGCTACACCTTC.

As for this clonotype: An end of the junction does not agree with germline; a read error may underlie this. V usage is TRBV11-2 and J usage is TRBJ1-2, with a tentative D call TRBD1 (5 bases). The CDR3 consists of 11 residues. Germline CDR1 is SGHAT and CDR2 is FQNNGV. Here the CDR3 reads CTSSLGALYTF. The DNA for the CDR3 is TGTACCAGCAGCTTAGGGGCTCTCTACACCTTC. Combining the CDR3 with reference TRBV11-2 and TRBJ1-2 gives the whole variable domain EAGVAQSPRYKIIEKRQSVAFWCNPISGHATLYWYQQILGQGPKLLIQFQNNGVVDDSQLPKDRFSAERLKGVDSTLKIQPAKLEDSAVYLCTSSLGALYTFGSGTRLTVV.